A selection of T cell receptor beta chains follows, all from one sample in a study of T cell responses to AZD1222 COVID-19 vaccine. Profiling relied on immunoSEQ multiplex PCR, and the TCRdb table lists in-frame clones only, not all of them. The sample lists some 120,000 clones, roughly 87% seen once, with 1.3% to 1.5% in the top ten. Specimen: peripheral blood, collected on day 0 of AZD1222 vaccination. The source is an adult in good health. CDR3s include the opening cysteine and the closing phenylalanine or tryptophan. A D gene is named only where the DNA matches it firmly. The size field is filled for only some rows; it gives once, few, many or a size class.

v_gene	d_gene	abundance	j_gene	CDR3aa	CDR3nt
TRBV9	NA	NA	TRBJ1-3	CASSVGGGRNTIYF	TGTGCCAGCAGCGTAGGGGGCGGGAGAAACACCATATATTTT
TRBV7-3	NA	NA	TRBJ1-1	CASSLGSTVNTEAFF	TGTGCCAGCAGCTTAGGGAGCACAGTAAACACTGAAGCTTTCTTT
TRBV4-1	NA	NA	TRBJ1-5	CASSQEMYRPQHF	TGCGCCAGCAGCCAAGAAATGTACAGGCCCCAGCATTTT
TRBV27	NA	NA	TRBJ1-1	CASSPGIGGTEAFF	TGTGCCAGCAGCCCAGGGATTGGCGGCACTGAAGCTTTCTTT
TRBV6-6	NA	NA	TRBJ1-6	CASSSRDGSPLHF	TGTGCCAGCAGTTCCAGGGACGGTTCACCCCTCCACTTT
TRBV27	NA	NA	TRBJ2-7	CASSSLETETYEQYF	TGTGCCAGCAGTAGCCTAGAGACAGAAACCTACGAGCAGTACTTC
TRBV10-3	TRBD1	NA	TRBJ2-7	CAIRGQGASYEQYF	TGTGCCATCAGGGGACAGGGGGCCTCCTACGAGCAGTACTTC
TRBV5-1	NA	NA	TRBJ2-3	CASRRAGGTDTQYF	TGCGCCAGCAGACGGGCAGGGGGCACAGATACGCAGTATTTT
TRBV5-1	TRBD1	NA	TRBJ2-7	CASSLGAPGTGATYEQYF	TGCGCCAGCAGCTTGGGGGCCCCCGGGACAGGGGCTACCTACGAGCAGTACTTC
TRBV6-2/TRBV6-3	NA	NA	TRBJ1-3	CASSNSGSHSGNTIYF	TGTGCCAGCAGCAACTCAGGGTCTCACTCTGGAAACACCATATATTTT
TRBV6-1	NA	many	TRBJ1-6	CASSEFVYNSPLHF	TGTGCCAGCAGTGAATTTGTCTATAATTCACCCCTCCACTTT
TRBV7-2	NA	NA	TRBJ2-3	CASSLLSTDTQYF	TGTGCCAGCAGCTTACTCAGCACAGATACGCAGTATTTT
TRBV7-9	NA	NA	TRBJ1-1	CASGGRGAFF	TGTGCCAGCGGCGGACGTGGAGCTTTCTTT
TRBV14	NA	NA	TRBJ1-2	CASSPRTQDGYTF	TGTGCCAGCAGCCCCCGGACCCAAGATGGCTACACCTTC
TRBV5-4	TRBD2	NA	TRBJ2-2	CASSDPPGGPNTGELFF	TGTGCCAGCAGCGACCCCCCGGGGGGACCGAACACCGGGGAGCTGTTTTTT